Listed below are T cell receptor beta chains from one sample, sequenced in a study of blood T cell repertoires in COVID-19. Clones were read by immunoSEQ multiplex PCR, and TCRdb kept only the in-frame ones, dropping some. Counted here are 130,000 to 150,000 clones, 75% to 90% occurring once; the ten biggest clones make up around 10%. Sequencing was done on a sample of PBMCs or T cells enriched from blood (not recorded which). The receptor set was obtained from a man in his fifties or sixties who had recovered from COVID-19. The CDR3 runs from the conserved cysteine through the conserved F or W. A D gene is named only where the DNA matches it firmly. A row's size may be missing; if present it is once, few, many or a size class.

j_gene | d_gene | abundance | v_gene | CDR3nt | CDR3aa
TRBJ2-1 | TRBD2 | - | TRBV10-3 | TGTGCCATCCTGGCTAGCGGGGGAGATTTGAATGAGCAGTTCTTC | CAILASGGDLNEQFF
TRBJ2-7 | TRBD1 | - | TRBV7-9 | TGTGCCAGCAGCTTAGAGGACAGGGTCTACGAGCAGTACTTC | CASSLEDRVYEQYF
TRBJ1-2 | - | - | TRBV6-6 | TGTGCCAGCAGCCCCTCCGCAGCTAACTATGGCTACACCTTC | CASSPSAANYGYTF
TRBJ1-1 | TRBD1 | once | TRBV29-1 | TGCAGCGTTGCGCCATCGGACAGGGGGTACACTGAAGCTTTCTTT | CSVAPSDRGYTEAFF
TRBJ1-4 | - | - | TRBV6-5 | TGTGCCACCACATACTCGGCGGGCATCACGAATGAAAAACTGTTTTTT | CATTYSAGITNEKLFF
TRBJ1-2 | TRBD1 | - | TRBV6-5 | TGTGCCACCAAACCCCCCGGGACAGGGAAGTGGGGCTACACCTTC | CATKPPGTGKWGYTF
TRBJ1-2 | - | once | TRBV7-9 | TGTGCCAGCAGCGTACAGGCTTCAAGGGGCTACACCTTC | CASSVQASRGYTF
TRBJ2-3 | - | - | TRBV3-1/TRBV3-2 | TGTGCCAGCAGCCAAGCTCAAGGGGGTATGATAGATACGCAGTATTTT | CASSQAQGGMIDTQYF
TRBJ2-2 | TRBD1 | - | TRBV2 | TGTGCCAGCACAGGACAGGGCGGGGAGCTGTTTTTT | CASTGQGGELFF
TRBJ1-5 | TRBD1 | - | TRBV28 | TGTGCCAGCAGTGGGAAATTCAGGGGGCTTGGCAATCAGCCCCAGCATTTT | CASSGKFRGLGNQPQHF
TRBJ1-1 | TRBD1 | - | TRBV29-1 | TGCAGCGTTGAAGGGAGGGGAACAGGGGTGAACACTGAAGCTTTCTTT | CSVEGRGTGVNTEAFF
TRBJ2-3 | TRBD2 | - | TRBV7-9 | TGTGCCACCCGGACTAGTGATACGCAGTATTTT | CATRTSDTQYF
TRBJ2-6 | - | - | TRBV28 | TGTGCCAGCAGCGTCCTCTCTGGGGCCAACGTCCTGACTTTC | CASSVLSGANVLTF
TRBJ1-1 | - | few | TRBV29-1 | TGCAGCGTTCGGACACTACGTAATCTGAACACTGAAGCTTTCTTT | CSVRTLRNLNTEAFF
TRBJ1-3 | - | - | TRBV12-3/TRBV12-4 | TGTGCCAGCAGGCTAGTTCCCGGAAACACCATATATTTT | CASRLVPGNTIYF
TRBJ2-5 | TRBD1 | - | TRBV2 | TGTGCCAGCGGGACAGGGGTAGGGGAGACCCAGTACTTC | CASGTGVGETQYF
TRBJ1-2 | - | - | TRBV28 | TGTGCCACACAAGGCGGGGGAACGAGATACTATGGCTACACCTTC | CATQGGGTRYYGYTF
TRBJ1-2 | - | - | TRBV7-8 | TGTGCCAGCAGCTTATCGGCCGGGGGAGGCTACACCTTC | CASSLSAGGGYTF
TRBJ2-5 | - | - | TRBV5-5 | TGTGCCAGCAGCTTCAGGGGGGAAGGGGCCCAGTACTTC | CASSFRGEGAQYF
TRBJ2-1 | TRBD2 | - | TRBV3-1/TRBV3-2 | TGTGCCAGCAGCCAAGAGGGACTAGTGGGGCATGAGCAGTTCTTC | CASSQEGLVGHEQFF
TRBJ2-1 | - | few | TRBV7-6 | TGTGCCAGCAGCTTAGTTCAGGGTTGGAATGAGCAGTTCTTC | CASSLVQGWNEQFF
TRBJ2-3 | TRBD2 | - | TRBV11-2 | TGTGCCAGCAGCTTAGGTGCGGGGGGCACAGATACGCAGTATTTT | CASSLGAGGTDTQYF
TRBJ2-1 | TRBD2 | - | TRBV19 | TGTGCCAGTAGTCAGTCTAGCGGGGGTTTCTGGGAGCAGTTCTTC | CASSQSSGGFWEQFF
TRBJ1-5 | - | - | TRBV6-5 | TGTGCCAGCAGTTACTACCCTTCTGGGGGCAAGGGGCCCCAGCATTTT | CASSYYPSGGKGPQHF
TRBJ2-7 | - | few | TRBV6-5 | TGTGCCAGCAGTAAGGACACCTTGTACGAGCAGTACTTC | CASSKDTLYEQYF
TRBJ2-7 | TRBD1 | - | TRBV7-6 | TGTGCCAGCAGCTTCCAACCGGGACAGGGGGCTTTCGAGCAGTACTTC | CASSFQPGQGAFEQYF
TRBJ2-5 | TRBD2 | - | TRBV3-1/TRBV3-2 | TGTGCCAGCAGCCTCCGTGATCCGCGGGGGAAAGAGACCCAGTACTTC | CASSLRDPRGKETQYF
TRBJ2-7 | - | - | TRBV4-1 | TGCGCCAGCAGCCAAGATGCAAGCGGCGGCCAGTACTTC | CASSQDASGGQYF
TRBJ2-2 | - | - | TRBV28 | TGTGCCAGCAGTCTCTCGAACACCGGGGAGCTGTTTTTT | CASSLSNTGELFF
TRBJ1-3 | - | once | TRBV27 | TGTGCCAGCAGTTTAGCAGGGCTATCTGGAAACACCATATATTTT | CASSLAGLSGNTIYF
TRBJ2-7 | - | - | TRBV27 | TGTGCCAGCAGCGGCGGGACTTTCCCCTACGAGCAGTACTTC | CASSGGTFPYEQYF
TRBJ2-2 | - | - | TRBV24-1 | TGTGCCACCAGTGATTTAGCCCGGGGGGCAGCCACCGGGGAGCTGTTTTTT | CATSDLARGAATGELFF
TRBJ1-2 | TRBD1 | - | TRBV30 | TGTGCCTGGAGTCCCCCGGACAGGCCCGCCGTTGGCTACACCTTC | CAWSPPDRPAVGYTF
TRBJ1-2 | - | - | TRBV7-9 | TGTGCCAGCAGCCCAACGGACTATGGCTACACCTTC | CASSPTDYGYTF
TRBJ1-1 | - | - | TRBV7-3 | TGTGCCAGCAGCTTGGTTCCCGGGGGTGAAGCTTTCTTT | CASSLVPGGEAFF
TRBJ2-3 | TRBD2 | - | TRBV11-1 | TGTGCCAGCAGCTCCTCGGGGGGGCGGTCAGATACGCAGTATTTT | CASSSSGGRSDTQYF
TRBJ1-5 | - | - | TRBV3-1/TRBV3-2 | TGTGCCAGCAGCCAAGGGAGAGGAATCCAGCCCCAGCATTTT | CASSQGRGIQPQHF
TRBJ1-2 | TRBD1 | once | TRBV9 | TGTGCCAGCAGCGTAGCTTGGACAGGGGGTGGTGGCTACACCTTC | CASSVAWTGGGGYTF
TRBJ2-3 | TRBD2 | - | TRBV10-1 | TGCGCCAGCCTACCGACTAGCGGTGACACAGATACGCAGTATTTT | CASLPTSGDTDTQYF
TRBJ2-7 | - | - | TRBV18 | TGTGCCAGCTCACCACCGAGCTCCTACGAGCAGTACTTC | CASSPPSSYEQYF
TRBJ1-1 | - | once | TRBV27 | TGTGCCAGCAGTTTATCACGGTACACTGAAGCTTTCTTT | CASSLSRYTEAFF
TRBJ1-6 | - | - | TRBV28 | TGTGCCAGCAGTTTCAGGGGTAGTTCACCCCTCCACTTT | CASSFRGSSPLHF
TRBJ1-1 | TRBD1 | - | TRBV28 | TGTGCCAGCAGTTCACAGGGGCTGAACACTGAAGCTTTCTTT | CASSSQGLNTEAFF
TRBJ2-1 | TRBD1 | - | TRBV27 | TGTGCCAGCAGTCCCCGACAGGGGAGTCACAATGAGCAGTTCTTC | CASSPRQGSHNEQFF
TRBJ2-2 | TRBD1 | - | TRBV15 | TGTGCCACCAGCAGATGGAGAGGGGGCCTCGAAACCGGGGAGCTGTTTTTT | CATSRWRGGLETGELFF
TRBJ1-5 | - | - | TRBV25-1 | TGTGCCAGCAGTGTACGGGGAAAGGATCAGCCCCAGCATTTT | CASSVRGKDQPQHF
TRBJ1-2 | TRBD1 | - | TRBV27 | TGTGCCAGCAGTCTCCGGGACAGGGATTCTGGCTACACCTTC | CASSLRDRDSGYTF
TRBJ2-7 | - | - | TRBV5-1 | TGCGCCAGCAGCTTGGTTGGGAGCACCGCCTACGAGCAGTACTTC | CASSLVGSTAYEQYF
TRBJ1-2 | - | - | TRBV28 | TGTGCCAGCAGTACCTCACGTTTAGGGGAGGACGGCTACACCTTC | CASSTSRLGEDGYTF
TRBJ2-1 | - | once | TRBV19 | TGTGCCAGTGCCCCCTCGAGTAGCTCCTACAATGAGCAGTTCTTC | CASAPSSSSYNEQFF